A selection of T cell receptor beta chains follows, all from one sample in a study of OX40 agonist ivuxolimab in advanced cancers. Clones were sequenced by immunoSEQ multiplex PCR, and TCRdb holds only the in-frame ones, with some missing. The sample holds about 30,000 clones; over 60% are singletons and the top ten take roughly 25%. Specimen: CD4+ or CD8+ T cells sorted from blood, collected in a trial of the OX40 agonist ivuxolimab. These receptors were taken from an adult with an advanced solid tumor such as melanoma, head and neck, liver or kidney cancer. CDR3s include the opening cysteine and the closing phenylalanine or tryptophan. The D gene is left open where the match is weak. Not all rows give a size; the values are once, few, many and, for expanded clones, a class.

abundance,v_gene,j_gene,len,d_gene,CDR3nt,CDR3aa
-,TRBV7-9,TRBJ2-3,19,TRBD2,TGTGCCAGCAGCTTCAGCGGGGGGACTACCGTCGCTAGCACAGATACGCAGTATTTT,CASSFSGGTTVASTDTQYF
few,TRBV6-6,TRBJ1-2,15,-,TGTGCCAGCAGTTACTTGGCAGACGGAAACTATGGCTACACCTTC,CASSYLADGNYGYTF
-,TRBV5-1,TRBJ2-2,15,TRBD1,TGCGCCAGCAGCCCACCGGGGACAGGGCCCGGGGAGCTGTTTTTT,CASSPPGTGPGELFF
few,TRBV11-2,TRBJ2-1,12,-,TGTGCCAGCACGTTGGTTGGGAATGAGCAGTTCTTC,CASTLVGNEQFF
few,TRBV6-1,TRBJ2-3,12,-,TGTGCCAGCGGGGGGGCGAGAGATACGCAGTATTTT,CASGGARDTQYF
-,TRBV4-2,TRBJ1-6,12,-,TGTGCCAGCAGCCAATCCGGAGGAGCCCTCCACTTT,CASSQSGGALHF
-,TRBV6-1,TRBJ1-3,13,-,TGTGCCAGCAGTACCGGGACTGGAAACACCATATATTTT,CASSTGTGNTIYF
-,TRBV6-5,TRBJ2-7,15,TRBD2,TGTGCCAGCAGTACCGCGGGACTAACCACCTACGAGCAGTACTTC,CASSTAGLTTYEQYF
-,TRBV5-1,TRBJ2-2,16,TRBD2,TGCGCCAGCAGCTTGGGCCCGGCGGGGGTTACCGGGGAGCTGTTTTTT,CASSLGPAGVTGELFF
-,TRBV10-2,TRBJ2-1,14,TRBD2,TGCGCCAGCCGGAGCGGGGGGGCCCTATATGAGCAGTTCTTC,CASRSGGALYEQFF
-,TRBV2,TRBJ1-1,12,-,TGTGCCATAACACGCACGAACACTGAAGCTTTCTTT,CAITRTNTEAFF
-,TRBV19,TRBJ2-4,12,TRBD1,TGTGCCAGTAGGGGACAGGGCAGCATTCAGTACTTC,CASRGQGSIQYF
-,TRBV10-1,TRBJ2-7,15,-,TGCGCCAGCAGTCCCAGGGGGGCTAGCTCCTACGAGCAGTACTTC,CASSPRGASSYEQYF
-,TRBV2,TRBJ1-3,12,-,TGTGCCAGCGGAACAGGGAGTAACACCATATATTTT,CASGTGSNTIYF
-,TRBV30,TRBJ1-2,15,-,TGTGCCTGGAGTGTAAGAACAGGGTCTGGTGATGGCTACACCTTC,CAWSVRTGSGDGYTF
-,TRBV10-3,TRBJ2-3,13,-,TGTGCCATCAGGGACTCGATCACAGATACGCAGTATTTT,CAIRDSITDTQYF
-,TRBV28,TRBJ1-5,12,-,TGTGCCACACGTCCGGGTTTACAGCCCCAGCATTTT,CATRPGLQPQHF
-,TRBV6-6,TRBJ1-5,15,-,TGTGCCAGCAGACCTCCGGGACCTTTTGTTCAGCCCCAGCATTTT,CASRPPGPFVQPQHF
-,TRBV5-5,TRBJ1-6,14,TRBD1,TGTGCCAGCAGCACCGGGACAGGGAATTCACCCCTCCACTTT,CASSTGTGNSPLHF
once,TRBV6-6,TRBJ2-7,16,-,TGTGCCAGCAGTTATAAGCTTGGGGAAACCTCCTACGAGCAGTACTTC,CASSYKLGETSYEQYF
-,TRBV10-1,TRBJ2-3,14,TRBD2,TGCGCCAGCAGTGAAGGGACTAGATCAGATACGCAGTATTTT,CASSEGTRSDTQYF
once,TRBV11-2,TRBJ2-5,13,TRBD1,TGTGCCAGCAGCTTAGCAGGGGGAGAGACCCAGTACTTC,CASSLAGGETQYF
-,TRBV6-1,TRBJ1-6,18,-,TGTGCCAGCAGTGAAAGGGAGTCGGGGAGCTCCTATAATTCACCCCTCCACTTT,CASSERESGSSYNSPLHF
-,TRBV5-1,TRBJ2-7,18,-,TGCGCCAGCAGCTTGGCCCCACTGGACAGAAGAAAGTCCTACGAGCAGTACTTC,CASSLAPLDRRKSYEQYF
-,TRBV11-2,TRBJ2-7,13,TRBD2,TGTGCCAGCAGGGTAGCGGGGGCCTACGAGCAGTACTTC,CASRVAGAYEQYF
few,TRBV9,TRBJ2-2,15,-,TGTGCCAGCAGCTCGGGACCCCCGAACACCGGGGAGCTGTTTTTT,CASSSGPPNTGELFF
once,TRBV27,TRBJ2-7,17,TRBD2,TGTGCCAGCAGTTGGCTAGCGGGGGGGAAAGGGTTGGTCGAGCAGTACTTC,CASSWLAGGKGLVEQYF
-,TRBV5-1,TRBJ2-2,18,-,TGCGCCAGCAGCTTCGCACCTTCTTCTACCCTGAACACCGGGGAGCTGTTTTTT,CASSFAPSSTLNTGELFF
-,TRBV5-6,TRBJ2-5,13,-,TGTGCCAGCAGCTCCGGGCCCCAAGAGACCCAGTACTTC,CASSSGPQETQYF
-,TRBV2,TRBJ1-6,15,-,TGTGCCAGCAGTGAAGTCAGATCGCGGGTTTCACCCCTCCACTTT,CASSEVRSRVSPLHF
-,TRBV5-1,TRBJ2-7,14,-,TGCGCCAGCAGCCCCGAGGGGGGAGCCTACGAGCAGTACTTC,CASSPEGGAYEQYF
-,TRBV18,TRBJ1-1,15,-,TGTGCCAGCTCACCATCCGCCACCTTGAACACTGAAGCTTTCTTT,CASSPSATLNTEAFF
-,TRBV2,TRBJ1-4,14,-,TGTGCCAGCAGAGCACAGCAACCGAATGAAAAACTGTTTTTT,CASRAQQPNEKLFF
-,TRBV19,TRBJ1-1,13,TRBD1,TGTGCCAGTGGGACAGGGGGGAGGACTGAAGCTTTCTTT,CASGTGGRTEAFF
-,TRBV5-8,TRBJ2-5,14,TRBD1,TGTGCCAGCCCCGGACAGGGGCGAAAAGAGACCCAGTACTTC,CASPGQGRKETQYF
-,TRBV6-1,TRBJ2-3,13,-,TGTGCCAGCAAGTCGAGAGCCGTCGCACCCCCGGATTTT,CASKSRAVAPPDF
-,TRBV7-9,TRBJ2-2,16,TRBD1,TGTGCTAGCAGCCCCCGGACAGGGGGCGACACCGGGGAGCTGTTTTTT,CASSPRTGGDTGELFF
few,TRBV4-2,TRBJ1-1,16,-,TGTGCCAGCAGCCACGCTAGATTACAGGGGAACACTGAAGCTTTCTTT,CASSHARLQGNTEAFF
-,TRBV5-8,TRBJ2-2,18,TRBD2,TGTGCCAGCAGCGTGCTGGCTAGCGGGGGGCCCCTCACCGGGGAGCTGTTTTTT,CASSVLASGGPLTGELFF
-,TRBV6-5,TRBJ1-5,14,TRBD1,TGTGCCAGCAGTTCCCCAGGGGGGGGTCAGCCCCAGCATTTT,CASSSPGGGQPQHF
-,TRBV2,TRBJ1-5,17,-,TGTGCCAGCAGTGCCCTCTCAGGGGTCTTTAGCAATCAGCCCCAGCATTTT,CASSALSGVFSNQPQHF
once,TRBV4-1,TRBJ1-2,13,TRBD1,TGCGCCAGCAGCCAGACAGGGCTTGGGGGCTACACCTTC,CASSQTGLGGYTF
-,TRBV4-1,TRBJ2-1,14,-,TGCGCCAGCAGCCAATTTACTAGCCGGAATGAGCAGTTCTTC,CASSQFTSRNEQFF
-,TRBV9,TRBJ1-1,14,-,TGTGCCAGCAGCATAGGGGACCGCAACACTGAAGCTTTCTTT,CASSIGDRNTEAFF
-,TRBV28,TRBJ1-4,14,-,TGTGCCAGCAGTTTGACAGCGCTAGATGAAAAACTGTTTTTT,CASSLTALDEKLFF
few,TRBV11-2,TRBJ1-3,15,-,TGTGCCAGCAGCCCCGGGACGGGGCGGGGAAACACCATATATTTT,CASSPGTGRGNTIYF
-,TRBV7-9,TRBJ1-3,15,-,TGTGCCAGCAGCACGGACAGTTCCTCTGGAAACACCATATATTTT,CASSTDSSSGNTIYF